A single sample is the source of the 8 T cell receptor beta chains below, sequenced in a study of blood T cell repertoires in COVID-19. TCRdb's copy holds only in-frame clones and misses some; the assay was immunoSEQ multiplex PCR. This table has some 160,000 clones, about 85% appearing once. The sample consisted of peripheral blood. The source of these receptors is a woman aged 80 or over with COVID-19, enrolled during active disease.

The V call is TRBV11-1, the J call TRBJ2-5, with D possibly matching TRBD2 (6 bases). Trimming removed 4 bases from V and 3 bases from J, with 18 bases in between. The CDR3 has 16 amino acids. Germline V gene data show CDR1 as SGHAT and CDR2 as FQDESV (reference sequence). The CDR3 loop reads CASSSIFGAGEETQYF. The CDR3 nucleotides read TGTGCCAGCAGCTCGATTTTTGGAGCGGGCGAAGAGACCCAGTACTTC. Combining the CDR3 with reference TRBV11-1 and TRBJ2-5 gives the whole variable domain EAEVAQSPRYKITEKSQAVAFWCDPISGHATLYWYRQILGQGPELLVQFQDESVVDDSQLPKDRFSAERLKGVDSTLKIQPAELGDSAMYLCASSSIFGAGEETQYFGPGTRLLVL.

CDR3: CASSVDLLETQYF. As DNA, the CDR3 is TGCGCCAGCAGCGTGGACTTATTAGAGACCCAGTACTTC. The chain recombines TRBV5-1 with TRBJ2-5; the D gene is possibly TRBD2 (5 bases). Per the germline V gene, CDR1 is SGHRS and CDR2 is YFSETQ. The CDR3 covers 13 residues. Trimming took 4 bases from V and 4 from J, leaving 11 bases between them.

A single count supports this clone. The chain employs TRBV19 and TRBJ1-2; TRBD1 might be the D (6 bases). Germline-derived CDR1 and CDR2 are LNHDA and SQIVND (reference sequence). There are 15 residues in the CDR3. V lost 5 bases, J lost 8 bases, and 21 bases lay in between. The CDR3 DNA reads as TGTGCCAGTAGTCCACAGGGAATGACTTTTATGGGCTACACCTTC. This sequence encodes CASSPQGMTFMGYTF.

The V call is TRBV19, the J call TRBJ1-5, with 8 bases aligning to TRBD1. Looked up from germline, CDR1 is LNHDA and CDR2 is SQIVND (reference sequence). V lost 3 bases and J lost 2; bases outside the gene matches: 3. CDR3 length: 15 amino acids. The CDR3 loop reads CASSIRGPRNQPQHF. CDR3 coding DNA: TGTGCCAGTAGTATCAGGGGGCCTCGCAATCAGCCCCAGCATTTT.

This clone was detected only a few times. The genes are TRBV2 and TRBJ2-2; D remains ambiguous. Trimming shortened V by 7 bases and J by 7 bases, and 10 bases separated the two germline ends. The CDR3 covers 12 residues. Germline V gene sequence: CDR1 SNHLY, CDR2 FYNNEI. The DNA for the CDR3 is TGTGCCAGCAAGACTCTTCTCGGGGAGCTGTTTTTT. Encoded protein: CASKTLLGELFF.

This rearrangement joins TRBV6-5 to TRBJ2-4; D possibly corresponds to TRBD1 (5 bases). The V gene lost 8 bases and the J gene lost 13 bases, with 15 bases spanning the gap. Germline lookup yields CDR1 MNHEY and CDR2 SVGAGI. The CDR3 contains 11 residues. The CDR3 loop is CASLGERGQYF. The CDR3 nucleotides are TGTGCCAGCCTTGGGGAAAGGGGCCAGTACTTC.

This sequence joins TRBV5-4 and TRBJ2-3, with TRBD2 matching over 9 bases. V was pared by 0 bases and J by 4 bases, with 3 bases of the junction left unmatched. The length of the CDR3 is 15 residues. CDR1 is SGHNT, CDR2 YYREEE, per germline (reference sequence). Here the CDR3 DNA reads TGTGCCAGCAGCTTGGAGTTAGCGGGGGCAGATACGCAGTATTTT. Translating it yields CASSLELAGADTQYF.

The J gene is TRBJ1-6, the V gene TRBV5-1; the D is unclear. Per germline, CDR1 SGHRS and CDR2 YFSETQ. V lost 0 bases to trimming and J lost 10 bases, with 11 bases between them. The CDR3 covers 14 residues. In DNA, the CDR3 is TGCGCCAGCAGCTTGGAGGCAGGAACCTCACCCCTCCACTTT. As protein: CASSLEAGTSPLHF.